This TCR beta chain was sequenced in a study of blood T cell repertoires in COVID-19. On the study more broadly: The cDNA or gDNA used as material had been derived from T cells, B-cell-depleted T cells, or PBMCs.

The CDR3 is 14 residues long. The V segment lost 5 bases and the J segment 7 bases; nucleotides outside the gene matches: 6. CDR1 SGHTA and CDR2 FQGNSA come from the germline V gene. Original processing notes: The assay estimated nucleated cells by amplifying reference gene primers. Data came from immunoSEQ multiplex PCR; TCRdb stores just in-frame clones and leaves some out. V, J and clone size are those of that table, while D and trimming were read from the DNA. This sample has 95,000 to 150,000 clones, with 75% to 85% found just once. This chain joins TRBV7-2 and TRBJ2-7; 12 bases line up with TRBD2. Sequencing used peripheral blood. This clonotype was sampled from a human donor in a cohort sampled during active COVID-19. Written as DNA, the CDR3 is TGTGCCAGCAGCCTAGGACTAGCGGGGAGGGAGCAGTACTTC. Translation gives CASSLGLAGREQYF.